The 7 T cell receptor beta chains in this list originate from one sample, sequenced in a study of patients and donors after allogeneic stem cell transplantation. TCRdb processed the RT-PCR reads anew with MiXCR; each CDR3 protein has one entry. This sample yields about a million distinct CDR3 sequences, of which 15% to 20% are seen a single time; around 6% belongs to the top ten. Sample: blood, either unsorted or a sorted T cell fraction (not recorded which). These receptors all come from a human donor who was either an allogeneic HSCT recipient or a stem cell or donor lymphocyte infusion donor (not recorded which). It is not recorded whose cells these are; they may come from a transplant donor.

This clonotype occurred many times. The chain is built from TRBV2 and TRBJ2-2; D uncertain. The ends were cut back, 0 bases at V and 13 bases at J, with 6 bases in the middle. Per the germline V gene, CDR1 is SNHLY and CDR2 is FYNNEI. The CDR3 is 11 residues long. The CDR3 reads CASSEAYWLFF. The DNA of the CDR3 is TGTGCCAGCAGTGAAGCGTATTGGCTGTTTTTT.

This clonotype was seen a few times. In nucleotides, the CDR3 is TGTGCCAGCAGCAAACATAGCGGGGCTACCTACGAGCAGTACTTC. It specifies CASSKHSGATYEQYF. The chain couples TRBV11-1 to TRBJ2-7; TRBD2 matches at 8 bases. Germline V gives CDR1 SGHAT, CDR2 FQDESV (reference sequence). V shed 5 bases and J 2 bases; nucleotides not matched to a gene: 8. This CDR3 is 15 amino acids long.

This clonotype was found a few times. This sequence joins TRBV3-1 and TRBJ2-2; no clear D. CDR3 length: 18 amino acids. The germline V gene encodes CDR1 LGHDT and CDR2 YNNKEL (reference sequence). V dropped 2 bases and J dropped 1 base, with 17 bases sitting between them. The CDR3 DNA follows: TGTGCCAGCAGCCAATACGCAGGTAGACATGGGAACACCGGGGAGCTGTTTTTT. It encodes CASSQYAGRHGNTGELFF.

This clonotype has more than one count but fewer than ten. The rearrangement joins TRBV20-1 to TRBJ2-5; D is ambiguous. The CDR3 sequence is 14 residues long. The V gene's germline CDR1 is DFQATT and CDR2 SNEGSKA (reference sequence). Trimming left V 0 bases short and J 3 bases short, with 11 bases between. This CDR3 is CSARDREAEETQYF. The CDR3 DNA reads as TGCAGTGCTAGAGATCGCGAGGCGGAAGAGACCCAGTACTTC.

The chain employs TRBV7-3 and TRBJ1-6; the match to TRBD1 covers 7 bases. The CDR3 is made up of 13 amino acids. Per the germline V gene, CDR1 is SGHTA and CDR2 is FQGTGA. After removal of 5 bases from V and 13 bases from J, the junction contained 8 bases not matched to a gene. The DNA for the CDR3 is TGTGCCAGCAGCCCGAGACAGGGTGGTCCCCTCCACTTT. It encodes CASSPRQGGPLHF.

CDR3 sequence (DNA): TGCAGCGTTGCAATATTAGGGACAGGGGGCCTCACTGAAGCTTTCTTT. Translating gives CSVAILGTGGLTEAFF. The chain combines TRBV29-1 with TRBJ1-1; 12 nucleotides line up with TRBD1. Germline V gene lookup returns CDR1 SQVTM and CDR2 ANQGSEA. CDR3 length: 16 amino acids. The V segment lost 4 bases and the J segment 4 bases; nucleotides outside the gene matches: 10.

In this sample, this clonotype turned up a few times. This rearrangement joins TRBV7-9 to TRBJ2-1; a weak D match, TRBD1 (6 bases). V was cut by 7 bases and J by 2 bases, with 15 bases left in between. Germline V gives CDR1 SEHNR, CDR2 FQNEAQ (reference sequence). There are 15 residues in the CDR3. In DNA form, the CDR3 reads TGTGCCAGCATCCAGGGGCGCGCACCCTACAATGAGCAGTTCTTC. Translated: CASIQGRAPYNEQFF.